The sample holds many counts of the clone carrying this T cell receptor (beta chain). Additional DNA sequences in this sample encode the identical CDR3. The length of the CDR3 is 13 residues. Trimming stripped 0 bases from V and 4 bases from J, with 6 bases between. The germline V gene encodes CDR1 SGHDN and CDR2 FVKESK. This sample is drawn from a study of blood T cell repertoires in COVID-19. Study context: Sites in the United States, Italy and Spain provided acute and convalescent COVID-19 samples. PBMCs, B-cell-depleted T cells, or T cells were the source of the cDNA or gDNA that made up the material.

Sequenced by immunoSEQ multiplex PCR; TCRdb stores in-frame clones only, minus some. The table includes some 80,000 clones, 87% detected once. The receptor was isolated from a woman aged 45 to 65 with active or convalescent COVID-19. The sequenced sample was peripheral blood. This chain uses TRBV14 with TRBJ1-2; no clear D. Here the CDR3 reads CASSQDYSYGYTF. The CDR3 DNA is TGTGCCAGCAGCCAAGATTACAGCTATGGCTACACCTTC.